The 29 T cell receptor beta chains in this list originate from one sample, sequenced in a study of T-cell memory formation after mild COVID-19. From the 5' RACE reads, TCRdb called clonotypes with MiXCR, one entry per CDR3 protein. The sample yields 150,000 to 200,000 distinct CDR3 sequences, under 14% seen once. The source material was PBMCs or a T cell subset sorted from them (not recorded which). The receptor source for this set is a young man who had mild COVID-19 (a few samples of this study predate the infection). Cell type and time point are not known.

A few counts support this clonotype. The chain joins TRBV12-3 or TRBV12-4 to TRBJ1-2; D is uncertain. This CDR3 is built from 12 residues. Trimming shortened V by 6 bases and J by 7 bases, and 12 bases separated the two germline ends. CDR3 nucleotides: TGTGCCAGCAGCCATTTTCCCGGTGGCTACACCTTC. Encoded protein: CASSHFPGGYTF.

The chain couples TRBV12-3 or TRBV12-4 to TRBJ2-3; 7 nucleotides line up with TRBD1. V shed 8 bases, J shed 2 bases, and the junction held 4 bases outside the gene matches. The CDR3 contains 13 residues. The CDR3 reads CASSGQNTDTQYF. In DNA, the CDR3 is TGTGCCAGCTCGGGACAGAACACAGATACGCAGTATTTT.

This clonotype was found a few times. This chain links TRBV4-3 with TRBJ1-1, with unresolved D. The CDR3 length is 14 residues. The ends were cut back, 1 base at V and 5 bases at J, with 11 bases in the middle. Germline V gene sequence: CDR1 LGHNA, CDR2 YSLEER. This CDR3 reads CASSQGHLRTEAFF. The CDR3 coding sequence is TGCGCCAGCAGCCAAGGGCACCTCCGAACTGAAGCTTTCTTT.

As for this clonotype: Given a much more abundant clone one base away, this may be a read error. The CDR3 DNA follows: TGCAGTGACGGGAGAGGCGCCGGGGGCAATCAGCCCCAGCATTTT. It is translated as CSDGRGAGGNQPQHF. The genes are TRBV20-1 and TRBJ1-5; D gene ambiguous. The V gene's germline CDR1 is DFQATT and CDR2 SNEGSKA (reference sequence). The V and J ends lost 7 bases and 2 bases respectively, with 18 bases between them. This CDR3 spans 15 amino acids.

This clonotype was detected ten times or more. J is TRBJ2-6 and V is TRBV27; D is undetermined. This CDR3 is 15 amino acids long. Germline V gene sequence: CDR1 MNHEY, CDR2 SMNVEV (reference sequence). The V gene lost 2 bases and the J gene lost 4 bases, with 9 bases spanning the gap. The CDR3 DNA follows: TGTGCCAGCAGTTTAATCCCAAACGGGGCCAACGTCCTGACTTTC. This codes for CASSLIPNGANVLTF.

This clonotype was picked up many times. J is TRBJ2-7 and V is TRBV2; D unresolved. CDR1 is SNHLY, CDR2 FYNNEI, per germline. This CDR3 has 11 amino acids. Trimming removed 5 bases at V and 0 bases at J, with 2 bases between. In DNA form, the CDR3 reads TGTGCCAGCAGTTACTCCTACGAGCAGTACGTC. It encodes CASSYSYEQYV.

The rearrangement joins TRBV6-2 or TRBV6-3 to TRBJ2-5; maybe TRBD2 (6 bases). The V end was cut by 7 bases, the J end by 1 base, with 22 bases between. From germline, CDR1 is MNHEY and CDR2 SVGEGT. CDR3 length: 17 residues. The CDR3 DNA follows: TGTGCCAGCATGGGAGGCCGACGGATCGGGGGCCAAGAGACCCAGTACTTC. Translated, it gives CASMGGRRIGGQETQYF.

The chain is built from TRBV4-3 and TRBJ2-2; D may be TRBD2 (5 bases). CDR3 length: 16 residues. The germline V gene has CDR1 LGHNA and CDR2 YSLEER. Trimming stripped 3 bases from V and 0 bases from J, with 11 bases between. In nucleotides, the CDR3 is TGCGCCAGCAGCCATGAGACTATCGCGAACACCGGGGAGCTGTTTTTT. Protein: CASSHETIANTGELFF.

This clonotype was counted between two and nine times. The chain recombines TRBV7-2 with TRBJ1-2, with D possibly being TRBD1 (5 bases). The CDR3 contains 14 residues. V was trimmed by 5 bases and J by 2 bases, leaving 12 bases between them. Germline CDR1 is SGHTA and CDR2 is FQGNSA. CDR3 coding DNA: TGTGCCAGCAGCAAAAGGGAGGGGAACTATGGCTACACCTTC. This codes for CASSKREGNYGYTF.

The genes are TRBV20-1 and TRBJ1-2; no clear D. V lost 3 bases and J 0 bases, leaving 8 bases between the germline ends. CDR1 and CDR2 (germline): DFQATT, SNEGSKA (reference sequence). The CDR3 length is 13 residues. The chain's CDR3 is CSASEDPNYGYTF. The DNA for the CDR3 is TGCAGTGCTAGTGAGGACCCTAACTATGGCTACACCTTC.

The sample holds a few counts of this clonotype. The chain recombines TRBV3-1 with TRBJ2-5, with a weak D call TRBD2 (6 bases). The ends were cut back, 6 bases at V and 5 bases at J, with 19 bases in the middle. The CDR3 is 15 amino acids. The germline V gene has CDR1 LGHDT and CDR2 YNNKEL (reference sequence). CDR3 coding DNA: TGTGCCAGCAGTCGGGGCAGGGAGGCTCGGGAGACCCAGTACTTC. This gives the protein CASSRGREARETQYF.

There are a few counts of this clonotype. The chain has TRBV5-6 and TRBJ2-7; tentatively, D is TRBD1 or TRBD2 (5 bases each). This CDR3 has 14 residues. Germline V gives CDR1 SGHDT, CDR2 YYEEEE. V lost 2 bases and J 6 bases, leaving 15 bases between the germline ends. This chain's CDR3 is CASSFTGRDGEQYF. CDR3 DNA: TGTGCCAGCAGCTTCACAGGAAGGGACGGCGAGCAGTACTTC.

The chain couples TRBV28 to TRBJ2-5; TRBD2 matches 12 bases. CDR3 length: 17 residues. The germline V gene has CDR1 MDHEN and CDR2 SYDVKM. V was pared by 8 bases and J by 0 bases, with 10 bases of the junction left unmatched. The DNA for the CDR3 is TGTGCCAGCGAAAGACTAGCGGGGGCCAAGTACCAAGAGACCCAGTACTTC. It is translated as CASERLAGAKYQETQYF.

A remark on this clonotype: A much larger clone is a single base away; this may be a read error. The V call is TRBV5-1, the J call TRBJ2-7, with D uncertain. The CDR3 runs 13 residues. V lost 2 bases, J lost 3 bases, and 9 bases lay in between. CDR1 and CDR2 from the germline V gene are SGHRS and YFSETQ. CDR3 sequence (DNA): TGCGCCAGCAGCTTCGCAAGGATCTACGAGCAGTACTTC. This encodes CASSFARIYEQYF. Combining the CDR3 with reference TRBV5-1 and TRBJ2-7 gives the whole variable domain KAGVTQTPRYLIKTRGQQVTLSCSPISGHRSVSWYQQTPGQGLQFLFEYFSETQRNKGNFPGRFSGRQFSNSRSEMNVSTLELGDSALYLCASSFARIYEQYFGPGTRLTVT.

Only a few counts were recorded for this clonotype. DNA of the CDR3: TGCGCCAGCAGCGGATCCAGCCAAGAGACCCAGTACTTC. As protein: CASSGSSQETQYF. V gene TRBV5-1 combines with J gene TRBJ2-5; D not certain. CDR1 SGHRS and CDR2 YFSETQ come from the germline V gene. The germline V and J ends were trimmed by 4 bases and 1 base, with 8 bases remaining between them. The CDR3 has 13 amino acids.

The CDR3 coding sequence is TGTGCCAGCAGTTTTGCGGGGGGGCCCGGTGAGCAGTTCTTC. Its protein is CASSFAGGPGEQFF. The rearrangement links TRBV6-2 or TRBV6-3 to TRBJ2-1; 9 nucleotides match TRBD2. Germline loops: CDR1 MNHEY, CDR2 SVGEGT. After removal of 4 bases from V and 9 bases from J, the junction contained 7 bases not matched to a gene. The CDR3 length is 14 residues.

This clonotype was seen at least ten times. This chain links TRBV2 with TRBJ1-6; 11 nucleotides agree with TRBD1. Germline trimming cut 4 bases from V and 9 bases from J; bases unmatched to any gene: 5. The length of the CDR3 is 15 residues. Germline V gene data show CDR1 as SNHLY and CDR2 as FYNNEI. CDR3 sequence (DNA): TGTGCCAGCAGTGCGGACAGGGGGCCGATTTCACCCCTCCACTTT. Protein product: CASSADRGPISPLHF.

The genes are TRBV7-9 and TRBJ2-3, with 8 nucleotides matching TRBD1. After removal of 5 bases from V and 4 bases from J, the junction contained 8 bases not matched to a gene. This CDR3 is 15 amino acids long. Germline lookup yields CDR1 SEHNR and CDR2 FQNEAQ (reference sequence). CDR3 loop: CASSPGQGDSDTQYF. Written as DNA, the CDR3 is TGTGCCAGCAGCCCCGGACAGGGCGATTCAGATACGCAGTATTTT.

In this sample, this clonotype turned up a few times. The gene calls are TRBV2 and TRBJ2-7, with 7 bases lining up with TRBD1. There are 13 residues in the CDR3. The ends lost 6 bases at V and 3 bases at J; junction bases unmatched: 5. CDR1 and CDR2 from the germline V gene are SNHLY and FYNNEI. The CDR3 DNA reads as TGTGCCAGCAGGGTGGGGACAGTCTACGAGCAGTACGTC. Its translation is CASRVGTVYEQYV.

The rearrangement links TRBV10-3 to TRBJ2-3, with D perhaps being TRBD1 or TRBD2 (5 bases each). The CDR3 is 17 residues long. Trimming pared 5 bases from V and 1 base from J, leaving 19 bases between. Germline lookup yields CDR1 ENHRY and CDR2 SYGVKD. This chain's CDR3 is CAISTHGARDGTDTQYF. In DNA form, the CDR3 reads TGTGCCATCAGTACTCACGGGGCCAGAGATGGCACAGATACGCAGTATTTT.

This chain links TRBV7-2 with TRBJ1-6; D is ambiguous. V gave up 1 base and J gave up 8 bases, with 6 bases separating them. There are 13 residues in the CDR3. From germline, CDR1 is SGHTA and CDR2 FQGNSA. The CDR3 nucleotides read TGTGCCAGCAGCTTAGACCCGGATTCACCCCTCCACTTT. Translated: CASSLDPDSPLHF. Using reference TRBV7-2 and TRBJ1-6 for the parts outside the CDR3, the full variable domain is GAGVSQSPSNKVTEKGKDVELRCDPISGHTALYWYRQSLGQGLEFLIYFQGNSAPDKSGLPSDRFSAERTGGSVSTLTIQRTQQEDSAVYLCASSLDPDSPLHFGNGTRLTVT.

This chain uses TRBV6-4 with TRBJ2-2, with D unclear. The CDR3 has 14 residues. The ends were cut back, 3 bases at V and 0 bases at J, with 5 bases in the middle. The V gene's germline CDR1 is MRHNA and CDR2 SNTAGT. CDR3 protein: CASSETPNTGELFF. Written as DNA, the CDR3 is TGTGCCAGCAGTGAGACACCGAACACCGGGGAGCTGTTTTTT.

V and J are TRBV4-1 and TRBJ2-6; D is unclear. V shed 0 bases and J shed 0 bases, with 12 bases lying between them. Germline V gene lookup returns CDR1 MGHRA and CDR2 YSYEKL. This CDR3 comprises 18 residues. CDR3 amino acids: CASSQERIRPSGANVLTF. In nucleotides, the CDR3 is TGCGCCAGCAGCCAAGAAAGGATAAGACCCTCTGGGGCCAACGTCCTGACTTTC.

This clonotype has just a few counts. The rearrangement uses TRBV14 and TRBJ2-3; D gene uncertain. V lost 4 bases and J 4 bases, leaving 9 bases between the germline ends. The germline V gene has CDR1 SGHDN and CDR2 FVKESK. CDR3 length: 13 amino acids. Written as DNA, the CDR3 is TGTGCCAGCAGCCCCGGGTGGGCAGATACGCAGTATTTT. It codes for CASSPGWADTQYF.

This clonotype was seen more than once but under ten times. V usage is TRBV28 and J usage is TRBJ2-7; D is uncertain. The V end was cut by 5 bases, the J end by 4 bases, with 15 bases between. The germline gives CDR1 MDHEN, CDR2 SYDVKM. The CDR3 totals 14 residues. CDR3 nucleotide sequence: TGTGCCAGCAGTGATGCAGCTTTCATTTACGAGCAGTACTTC. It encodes CASSDAAFIYEQYF.

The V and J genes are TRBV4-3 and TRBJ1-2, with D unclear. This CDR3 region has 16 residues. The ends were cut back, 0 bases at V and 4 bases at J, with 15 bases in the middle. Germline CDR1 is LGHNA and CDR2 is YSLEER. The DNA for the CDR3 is TGCGCCAGCAGCCAAGACCGTGGCGCACGGAGCTATGGCTACACCTTC. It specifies CASSQDRGARSYGYTF.

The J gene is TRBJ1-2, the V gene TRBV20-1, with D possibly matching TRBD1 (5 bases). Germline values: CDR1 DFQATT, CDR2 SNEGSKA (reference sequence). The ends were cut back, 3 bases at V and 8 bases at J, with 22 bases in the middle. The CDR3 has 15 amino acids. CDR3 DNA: TGCAGTGCTAGCCGATTATATCGGGGGTTGGGGGGCTACACCTTC. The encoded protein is CSASRLYRGLGGYTF.

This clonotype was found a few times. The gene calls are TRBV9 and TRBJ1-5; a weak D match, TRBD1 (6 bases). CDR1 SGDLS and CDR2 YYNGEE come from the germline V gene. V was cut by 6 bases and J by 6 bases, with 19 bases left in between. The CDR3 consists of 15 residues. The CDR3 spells CASNPTGSYGQPQHF. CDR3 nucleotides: TGTGCCAGCAACCCCACAGGGTCGTACGGTCAGCCCCAGCATTTT. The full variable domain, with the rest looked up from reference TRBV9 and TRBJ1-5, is DSGVTQTPKHLITATGQRVTLRCSPRSGDLSVYWYQQSLDQGLQFLIQYYNGEERAKGNILERFSAQQFPDLHSELNLSSLELGDSALYFCASNPTGSYGQPQHFGDGTRLSIL.

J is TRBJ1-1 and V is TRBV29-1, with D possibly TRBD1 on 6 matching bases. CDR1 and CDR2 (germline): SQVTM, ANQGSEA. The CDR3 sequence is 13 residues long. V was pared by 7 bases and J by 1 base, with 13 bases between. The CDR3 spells CSASGQTNTEAFF. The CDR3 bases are TGCAGCGCCTCGGGACAAACGAACACTGAAGCTTTCTTT.